This TCR beta chain was sequenced for a study of shared clonotypes between healthy human individuals. Findings and caveats of the study: Estimated richness values were generally larger in naive subsets than in memory subsets.

For every subset, genomic DNA was evenly distributed across several immunoSEQ plates. The method was immunoSEQ multiplex PCR; TCRdb's version includes in-frame clones alone and lacks a portion of them. In the table there are about 2 million clones, about 94% of which are singletons. Naivety among CD8 cells was defined by CD45RO negativity and positive CCR7 selection, thereby excluding terminally differentiated effector memory CD45RA+ cells. The healthy adult donors were HIV-negative and reported no recent acute infections or vaccinations. To note about this clone: What it binds is unknown.

The source is a young man in good health. Sequenced sample: naive CD8+ T cells sorted from blood.

Written as DNA, the CDR3 is TGCGCCAGCAGCCAAGATTGGGCCGGGGACTACAATGAGCAGTTCTTC. Residues: CASSQDWAGDYNEQFF. The chain employs TRBV4-3 and TRBJ2-1; possibly TRBD2 for D (5 bases). Germline CDR1 and CDR2: LGHNA and YSLEER. The CDR3 sequence is 16 residues long. Trimming took 0 bases from V and 3 from J, leaving 12 bases between them.